This T cell receptor (beta chain) comes out of a study of CD8+CD57+ T cells in acquired aplastic anemia (dated by TCRdb to 2016 to 2019). Broadly, across the study: DNA extracted from sorted CD4+ and CD8+ cells had a mean of roughly 3.4 ug, with a range of about 0.18 to 27.4 ug. A CD8+CD57+ expansion meant a frequency higher than the mean frequency seen in healthy subjects. Broader findings and caveats from the paper: Between patients and healthy controls, no significant difference in CD8+ Simpson's diversity was found (P=0.060). Twenty-nine CD8+ CDR3 sequences were shared between patients and controls but appeared highly expressed in patients and within their immunodominant clones.

Genomic DNA was used as template for profiling of TCR beta VDJ combinations and CDR3 sequences. An Illumina HiSeq 2000 was the platform used for TCR repertoire sequencing. Per the original workflow: TRBV/TRBJ rearrangement plots, CDR3 size and DJ length profiles, and Simpson's diversity index were used to assess repertoires. The most abundant DNA sequence in the deep sequencing data was taken as the immunodominant clone. CDR3 amino acid sequences were checked for sharing between subjects and were compared against published repertoires and the VDJdb database. TCRdb cleaned the public reads at Q25 with fastp, built clones with MiXCR and kept in-frame beta chains. Every distinct CDR3 protein forms one entry, paired with its most common genes and DNA. What appears here as the V and J calls and clone size reflects TCRdb's work, not the paper's. The sample includes 150,000 to 200,000 distinct CDR3 sequences, with around half observed a single time. Together, the top ten hold about 1% of the sample.

The CDR3 holds 14 amino acids from the cysteine to the phenylalanine. Here the CDR3 DNA is all that survives: 42 bases in frame from base 1. CDR1 is given as WSHSY and CDR2 as SAAADI, both from the germline V gene. V trim: 6 bases; J trim: 3 bases; unmatched bases: 7. Ten or more counts support this clonotype. Its antigen remains undetermined. There are no base qualities to consult, and no much larger clone falls within one base. The patients picked for sequencing were ones in whom flow cytometry had shown an expansion of CD8+CD57+ cells. Every patient had a diagnosis of severe acquired aplastic anemia based on International Study of Aplastic Anemia and Agranulocytosis and Camitta criteria. No therapy had been received by the patients at the time of blood sampling. The study deep-sequenced TCR repertoires of sorted CD4+ and CD8+ blood T cells from severe aplastic anemia patients and healthy subjects. In the USA, patient enrollment took place under clinicaltrials.gov protocols 00001620, 01623167, 00001397, 00071045, 00081523 and 00961064. Ficoll-Paque density gradient centrifugation was used to isolate peripheral blood mononuclear cells. Before DNA was extracted, CD4+ and CD8+ T cells were sorted using either FACS or magnetic beads.

The receptor chain draws on TRBV10-2 and TRBJ1-1, with 7 central nucleotides matching TRBD1. The sequence was obtained from a human donor with aplastic anemia. The specimen was sorted CD4+, CD8+, or CD8+CD57+ T cells (not recorded which) from PBMCs. The CDR3 reads as follows: CASRRQGYDTEAFF. The bases are TGCGCCAGCAGAAGACAGGGATATGACACTGAAGCTTTCTTT.